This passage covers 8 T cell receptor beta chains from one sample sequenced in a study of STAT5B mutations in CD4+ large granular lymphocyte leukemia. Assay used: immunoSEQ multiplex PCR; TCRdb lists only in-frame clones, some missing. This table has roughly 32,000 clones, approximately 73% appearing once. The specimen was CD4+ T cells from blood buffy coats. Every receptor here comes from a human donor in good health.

In DNA form, the CDR3 reads TGTGCCAGCAGCGACTTTAGTGCAGGCACGCAGTATTTT. This sequence encodes CASSDFSAGTQYF. This rearrangement joins TRBV2 to TRBJ2-3; no definite D call. Germline assignment: CDR1 SNHLY and CDR2 FYNNEI. With 6 bases removed from V and 9 bases from J, the gap between germline ends came to 16 bases. The CDR3 length is 13 residues.

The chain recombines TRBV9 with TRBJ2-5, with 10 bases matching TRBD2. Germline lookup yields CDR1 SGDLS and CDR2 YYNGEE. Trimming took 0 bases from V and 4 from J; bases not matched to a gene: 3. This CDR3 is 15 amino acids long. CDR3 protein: CASSVGSSGGETQYF. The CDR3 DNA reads TGTGCCAGCAGCGTAGGATCTAGCGGGGGAGAGACCCAGTACTTC.

The CDR3 loop is CASSLVTGVTGELFF. In nucleotides, the CDR3 is TGCGCCAGCAGCTTGGTGACAGGGGTCACCGGGGAGCTGTTTTTT. The genes are TRBV5-1 and TRBJ2-2, with 8 positions matching TRBD1. The CDR3 is 15 residues long. The V and J ends lost 0 bases and 4 bases, in that order; junction bases with no gene match: 2. Looked up from germline, CDR1 is SGHRS and CDR2 is YFSETQ. Using reference TRBV5-1 and TRBJ2-2 for the parts outside the CDR3, the full variable domain is KAGVTQTPRYLIKTRGQQVTLSCSPISGHRSVSWYQQTPGQGLQFLFEYFSETQRNKGNFPGRFSGRQFSNSRSEMNVSTLELGDSALYLCASSLVTGVTGELFFGEGSRLTVL.

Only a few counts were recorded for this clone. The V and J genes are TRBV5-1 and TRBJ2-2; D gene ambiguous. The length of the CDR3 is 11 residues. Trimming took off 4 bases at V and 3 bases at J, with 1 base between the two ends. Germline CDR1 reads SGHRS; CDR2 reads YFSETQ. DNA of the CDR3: TGCGCCAGCAGCGACACCGGGGAGCTGTTTTTT. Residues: CASSDTGELFF.

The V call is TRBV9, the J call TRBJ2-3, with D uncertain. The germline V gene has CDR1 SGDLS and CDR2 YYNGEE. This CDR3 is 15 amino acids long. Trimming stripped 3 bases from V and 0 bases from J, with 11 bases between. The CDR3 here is CASSGDGYSTDTQYF. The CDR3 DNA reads TGTGCCAGCAGCGGAGACGGATATAGCACAGATACGCAGTATTTT. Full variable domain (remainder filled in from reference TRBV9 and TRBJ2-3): DSGVTQTPKHLITATGQRVTLRCSPRSGDLSVYWYQQSLDQGLQFLIQYYNGEERAKGNILERFSAQQFPDLHSELNLSSLELGDSALYFCASSGDGYSTDTQYFGPGTRLTVL.

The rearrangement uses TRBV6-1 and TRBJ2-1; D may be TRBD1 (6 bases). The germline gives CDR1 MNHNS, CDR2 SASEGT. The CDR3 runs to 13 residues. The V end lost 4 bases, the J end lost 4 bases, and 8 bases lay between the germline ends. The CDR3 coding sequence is TGTGCCAGCAGTGGACAGGTATACAATGAGCAGTTCTTC. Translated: CASSGQVYNEQFF.

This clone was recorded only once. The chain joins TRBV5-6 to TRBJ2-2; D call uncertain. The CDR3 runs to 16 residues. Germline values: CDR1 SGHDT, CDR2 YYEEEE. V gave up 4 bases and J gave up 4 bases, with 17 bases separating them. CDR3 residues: CASSGPGPNPTGELFF. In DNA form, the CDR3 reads TGTGCCAGCAGCGGTCCGGGTCCCAACCCCACCGGGGAGCTGTTTTTT.

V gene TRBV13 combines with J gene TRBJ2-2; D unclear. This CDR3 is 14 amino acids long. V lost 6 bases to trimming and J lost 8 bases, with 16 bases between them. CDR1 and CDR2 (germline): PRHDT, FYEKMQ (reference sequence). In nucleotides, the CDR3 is TGTGCCAGCAGGAAATTGAGCGCAACGGGGGAGCTGTTTTTT. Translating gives CASRKLSATGELFF.